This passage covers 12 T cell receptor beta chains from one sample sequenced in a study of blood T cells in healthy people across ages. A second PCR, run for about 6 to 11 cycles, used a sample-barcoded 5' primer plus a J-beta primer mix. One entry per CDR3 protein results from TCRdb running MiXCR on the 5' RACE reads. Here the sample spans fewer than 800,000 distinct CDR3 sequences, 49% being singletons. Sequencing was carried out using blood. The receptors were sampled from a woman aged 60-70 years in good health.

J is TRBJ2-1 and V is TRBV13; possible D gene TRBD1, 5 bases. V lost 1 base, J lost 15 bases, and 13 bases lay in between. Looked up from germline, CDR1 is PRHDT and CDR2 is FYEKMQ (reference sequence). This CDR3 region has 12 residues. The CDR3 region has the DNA TGTGCCAGCAGCTTAGAGGGGTCCCAAGGGTTCTTC. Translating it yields CASSLEGSQGFF.

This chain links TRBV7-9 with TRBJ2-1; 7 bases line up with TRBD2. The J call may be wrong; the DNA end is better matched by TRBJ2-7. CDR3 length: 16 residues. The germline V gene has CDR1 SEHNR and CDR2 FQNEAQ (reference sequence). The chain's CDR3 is CASSPLAASSYNEQYF. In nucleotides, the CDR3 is TGTGCCAGCAGCCCTCTAGCGGCTAGCTCCTACAATGAGCAGTACTTC.

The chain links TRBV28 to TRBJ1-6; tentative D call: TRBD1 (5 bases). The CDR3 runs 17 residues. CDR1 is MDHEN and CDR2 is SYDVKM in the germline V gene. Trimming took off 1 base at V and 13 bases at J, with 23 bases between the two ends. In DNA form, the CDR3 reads TGTGCCAGCAGTTTATCTCAATTGACAGTCGGATTTTCGCCCCTCCACTTT. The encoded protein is CASSLSQLTVGFSPLHF. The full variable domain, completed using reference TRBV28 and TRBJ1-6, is DVKVTQSSRYLVKRTGEKVFLECVQDMDHENMFWYRQDPGLGLRLIYFSYDVKMKEKGDIPEGYSVSREKKERFSLILESASTNQTSMYLCASSLSQLTVGFSPLHFGNGTRLTVT.

CDR3 protein: CSDGGGLAPGDTQYF. Here the CDR3 DNA reads TGCAGCGATGGAGGGGGACTAGCTCCCGGTGATACGCAGTATTTT. This chain uses TRBV29-1 with TRBJ2-3, with TRBD2 matching 9 bases. The germline V gene has CDR1 SQVTM and CDR2 ANQGSEA. The CDR3 extends over 15 amino acids. Trimming took 7 bases from V and 6 from J; bases not matched to a gene: 14.

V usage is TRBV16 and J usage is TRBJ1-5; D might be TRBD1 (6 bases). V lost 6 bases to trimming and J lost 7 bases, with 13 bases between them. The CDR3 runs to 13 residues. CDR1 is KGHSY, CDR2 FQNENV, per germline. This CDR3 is CASSPGVHQPQHF. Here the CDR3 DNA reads TGTGCCAGCAGTCCAGGGGTTCACCAGCCCCAGCATTTT.

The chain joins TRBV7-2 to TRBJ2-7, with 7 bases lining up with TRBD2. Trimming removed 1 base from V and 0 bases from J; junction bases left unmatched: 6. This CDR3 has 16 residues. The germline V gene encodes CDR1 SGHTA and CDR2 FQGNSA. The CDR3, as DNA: TGTGCCAGCAGCTTAGTGGGAGCGGGGAGCTCCTACGAGCAGTACTTC. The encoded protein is CASSLVGAGSSYEQYF.

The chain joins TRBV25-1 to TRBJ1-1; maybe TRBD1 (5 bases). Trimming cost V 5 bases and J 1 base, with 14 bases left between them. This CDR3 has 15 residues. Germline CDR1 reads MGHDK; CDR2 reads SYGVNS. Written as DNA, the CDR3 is TGTGCCAGCAGTCCTCGGGGGGGAGGGAACACTGAAGCTTTCTTT. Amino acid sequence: CASSPRGGGNTEAFF.

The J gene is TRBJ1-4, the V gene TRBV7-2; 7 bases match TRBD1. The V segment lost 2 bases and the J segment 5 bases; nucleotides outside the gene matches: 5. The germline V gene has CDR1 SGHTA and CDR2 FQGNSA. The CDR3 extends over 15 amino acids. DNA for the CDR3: TGTGCCAGCAGCTTAAGCCAGGGGGTCAATGAAAAACTGTTTTTT. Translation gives CASSLSQGVNEKLFF.

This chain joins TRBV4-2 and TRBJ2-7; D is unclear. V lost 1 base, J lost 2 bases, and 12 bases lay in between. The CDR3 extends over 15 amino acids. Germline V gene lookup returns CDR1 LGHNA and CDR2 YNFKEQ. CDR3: CASSQVGTTPYEQYF. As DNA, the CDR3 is TGTGCCAGCAGCCAAGTGGGTACGACACCCTACGAGCAGTACTTC.

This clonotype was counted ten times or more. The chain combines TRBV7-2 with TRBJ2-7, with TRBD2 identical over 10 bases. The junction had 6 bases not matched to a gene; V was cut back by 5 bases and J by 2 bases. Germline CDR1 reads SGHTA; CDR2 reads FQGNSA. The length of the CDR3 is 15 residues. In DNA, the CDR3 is TGTGCCAGCAGCCCTACTAGCGGGAACACCTACGAGCAGTACTTC. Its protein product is CASSPTSGNTYEQYF.

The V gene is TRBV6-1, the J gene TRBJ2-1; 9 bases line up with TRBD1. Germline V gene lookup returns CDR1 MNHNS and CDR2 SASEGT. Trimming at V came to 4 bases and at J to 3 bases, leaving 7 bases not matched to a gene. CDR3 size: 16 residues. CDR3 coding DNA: TGTGCCAGCAGTGGATCCGGGACAGGGAGCTACAATGAGCAGTTCTTC. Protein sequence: CASSGSGTGSYNEQFF.

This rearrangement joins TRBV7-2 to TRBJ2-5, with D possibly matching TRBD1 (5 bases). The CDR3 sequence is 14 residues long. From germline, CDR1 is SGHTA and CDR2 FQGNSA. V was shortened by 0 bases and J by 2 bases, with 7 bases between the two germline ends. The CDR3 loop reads CASSLADRQETQYF. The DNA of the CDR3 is TGTGCCAGCAGCTTAGCCGACAGACAAGAGACCCAGTACTTC.